This T cell receptor beta chain was found in a study of identical twins. Via MiXCR, TCRdb re-called the 5' RACE reads, giving one row per CDR3 protein. The table records some 760,000 distinct CDR3 sequences, 15% to 20% of them present only once. This clonotype is a singleton in its sample. V shed 1 base and J shed 0 bases, with 13 bases lying between them. The CDR3 length is 16 residues. Germline CDR1 reads DFQATT; CDR2 reads SNEGSKA (reference sequence). The same sample was also used in a study of T cells expressing NK-cell markers.

This chain links TRBV20-1 with TRBJ2-1; no clear D. Specimen: PBMCs. The clonotype was recovered from a woman aged 18 to 35 in good health. The CDR3 bases are TGCAGTGCTAGAGTGGTATCACCCCACTCCTACAATGAGCAGTTCTTC. Amino acids: CSARVVSPHSYNEQFF.